The rows below give T cell receptor beta chains drawn from one sample of a study of blood T cell repertoires in COVID-19. The data were produced by immunoSEQ multiplex PCR, yet TCRdb's version contains in-frame clones alone and is incomplete. The sample lists approximately 190,000 clones, more than 65% seen once, with roughly 6.9% in the top ten. Specimen: PBMCs or T cells enriched from blood (not recorded which). The receptor set was obtained from a man aged 35 to 55 who had recovered from COVID-19. Each CDR3 is given with its conserved first and last residue. The order of the fields is V gene, J gene, CDR3 protein.

>TRBV27|TRBJ1-3
CASSLTVSGGNTIYF
>TRBV15|TRBJ1-4
CATSRRGGNNEKLFF
>TRBV7-3|TRBJ2-1
CASSLTEVNEQFF
>TRBV15|TRBJ1-5
CATSREDRARGNQPQHF
>TRBV5-5|TRBJ1-1
CASSFRGTRDTEAFF
>TRBV28|TRBJ1-2
CASDTAGGRGGYTF
>TRBV28|TRBJ1-1
CASSTGQGTIVTEAFF
>TRBV4-2|TRBJ2-7
CASSHQLAGGNEQYF
>TRBV5-1|TRBJ1-2
CASSLAGLSYGYTF
>TRBV10-3|TRBJ2-7
CAIRGQGPYEQYF
>TRBV27|TRBJ1-2
CASSSGLVDGYTF
>TRBV5-1|TRBJ1-5
CASSLGILTGRNQPQHF
>TRBV11-1|TRBJ2-7
CASSLEGGLYEQYF
>TRBV6-5|TRBJ1-4
CASSFDRRNEKLFF
>TRBV28|TRBJ1-5
CASSLTSIGQGYNQPQHF
>TRBV18|TRBJ2-6
CASSPGQGSSGANVLTF
>TRBV9|TRBJ1-6
CASSVEGDNSPLHF
>TRBV29-1|TRBJ1-2
CSDLQGFGYTF
>TRBV7-3|TRBJ1-1
CASSPLDSGTEAFF